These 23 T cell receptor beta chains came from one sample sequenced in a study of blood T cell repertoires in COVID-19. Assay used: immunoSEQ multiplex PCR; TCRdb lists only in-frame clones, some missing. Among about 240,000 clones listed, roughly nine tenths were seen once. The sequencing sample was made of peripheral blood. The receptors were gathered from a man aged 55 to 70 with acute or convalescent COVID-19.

This CDR3 is CSVDGDRGNTEAFF. CDR3 nucleotides: TGCAGCGTTGATGGGGACAGGGGGAACACTGAAGCTTTCTTT. The chain couples TRBV29-1 to TRBJ1-1, with 10 bases aligning to TRBD1. The length of the CDR3 is 14 residues. Germline CDR1 is SQVTM and CDR2 is ANQGSEA. V was clipped by 3 bases and J by 1 base; unmatched bases: 2. Combining the CDR3 with reference TRBV29-1 and TRBJ1-1 gives the whole variable domain SAVISQKPSRDICQRGTSLTIQCQVDSQVTMMFWYRQQPGQSLTLIATANQGSEATYESGFVIDKFPISRPNLTFSTLTVSNMSPEDSSIYLCSVDGDRGNTEAFFGQGTRLTVV.

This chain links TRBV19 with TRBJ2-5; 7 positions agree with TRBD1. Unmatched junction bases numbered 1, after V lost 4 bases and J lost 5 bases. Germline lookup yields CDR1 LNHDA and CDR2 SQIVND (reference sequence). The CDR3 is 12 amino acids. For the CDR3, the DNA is TGTGCCAGTAGTACCAGGGGGGAGACCCAGTACTTC. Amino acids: CASSTRGETQYF.

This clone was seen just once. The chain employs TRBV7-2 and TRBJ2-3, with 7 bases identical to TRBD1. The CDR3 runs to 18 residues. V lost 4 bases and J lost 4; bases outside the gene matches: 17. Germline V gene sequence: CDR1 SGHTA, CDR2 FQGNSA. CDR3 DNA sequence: TGTGCCAGCAGCTCCGGGACAGTTTTCCACGGCGCGGCAGATACGCAGTATTTT. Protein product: CASSSGTVFHGAADTQYF. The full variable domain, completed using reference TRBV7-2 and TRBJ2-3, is GAGVSQSPSNKVTEKGKDVELRCDPISGHTALYWYRQSLGQGLEFLIYFQGNSAPDKSGLPSDRFSAERTGGSVSTLTIQRTQQEDSAVYLCASSSGTVFHGAADTQYFGPGTRLTVL.

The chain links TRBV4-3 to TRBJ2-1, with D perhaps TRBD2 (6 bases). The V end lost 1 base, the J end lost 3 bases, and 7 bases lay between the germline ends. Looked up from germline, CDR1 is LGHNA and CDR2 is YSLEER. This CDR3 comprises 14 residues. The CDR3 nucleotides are TGCGCCAGCAGCCAAGGCGGGATCTACAATGAGCAGTTCTTC. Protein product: CASSQGGIYNEQFF.

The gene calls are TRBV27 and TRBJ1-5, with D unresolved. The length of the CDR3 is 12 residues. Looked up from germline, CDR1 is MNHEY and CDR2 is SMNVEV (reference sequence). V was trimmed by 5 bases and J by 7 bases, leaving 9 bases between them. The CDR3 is CASSPPGQPQHF. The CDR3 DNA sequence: TGTGCCAGCAGTCCCCCGGGGCAGCCCCAGCATTTT.

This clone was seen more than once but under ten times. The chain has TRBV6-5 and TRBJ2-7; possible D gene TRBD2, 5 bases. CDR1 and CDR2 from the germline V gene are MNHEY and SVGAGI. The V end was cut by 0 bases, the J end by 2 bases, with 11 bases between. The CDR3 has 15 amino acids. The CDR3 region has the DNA TGTGCCAGCAGTTACTCGCCGGACTCGCCCTACGAGCAGTACTTC. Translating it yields CASSYSPDSPYEQYF.

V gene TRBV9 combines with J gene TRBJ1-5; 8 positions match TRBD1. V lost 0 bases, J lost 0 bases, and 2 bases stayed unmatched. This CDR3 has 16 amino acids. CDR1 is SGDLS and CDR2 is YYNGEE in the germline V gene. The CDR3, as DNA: TGTGCCAGCAGCGTAGGGACAGGGAATAGCAATCAGCCCCAGCATTTT. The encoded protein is CASSVGTGNSNQPQHF. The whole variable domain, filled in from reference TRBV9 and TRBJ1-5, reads DSGVTQTPKHLITATGQRVTLRCSPRSGDLSVYWYQQSLDQGLQFLIQYYNGEERAKGNILERFSAQQFPDLHSELNLSSLELGDSALYFCASSVGTGNSNQPQHFGDGTRLSIL.

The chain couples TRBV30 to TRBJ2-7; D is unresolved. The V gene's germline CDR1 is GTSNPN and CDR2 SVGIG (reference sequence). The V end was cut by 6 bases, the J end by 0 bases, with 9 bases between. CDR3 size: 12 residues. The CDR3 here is CACTESSYEQYF. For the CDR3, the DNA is TGTGCCTGTACAGAGAGCTCCTACGAGCAGTACTTC.

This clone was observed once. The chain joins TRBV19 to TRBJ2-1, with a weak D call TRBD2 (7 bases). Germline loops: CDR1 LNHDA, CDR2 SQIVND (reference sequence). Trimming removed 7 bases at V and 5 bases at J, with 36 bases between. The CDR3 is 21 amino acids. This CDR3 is CASTLSARGVRGGRENNEQFF. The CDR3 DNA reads TGTGCCAGTACGCTCTCGGCCAGGGGCGTAAGAGGCGGGAGAGAGAACAATGAGCAGTTCTTC.

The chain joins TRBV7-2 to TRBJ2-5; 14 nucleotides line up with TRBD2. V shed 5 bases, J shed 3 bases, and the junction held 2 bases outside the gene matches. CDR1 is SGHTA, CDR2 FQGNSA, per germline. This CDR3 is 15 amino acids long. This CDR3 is CASSRGLAGEETQYF. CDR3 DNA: TGTGCCAGCAGCCGGGGACTAGCGGGAGAAGAGACCCAGTACTTC.

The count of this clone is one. This chain's CDR3 is CASSSGTGLVNEQFF. The CDR3 DNA reads TGTGCCAGCAGCTCCGGGACAGGGTTAGTAAATGAGCAGTTCTTC. This chain uses TRBV25-1 with TRBJ2-1, with 9 bases aligning to TRBD1. With 6 bases clipped from V and 7 bases from J, the junction kept 10 bases outside the gene matches. Per the germline V gene, CDR1 is MGHDK and CDR2 is SYGVNS. The CDR3 contains 15 residues.

The CDR3 nucleotides read TGTGCCAGTAAAGTAAAGGGGGCGTGGAATTCACCCCTCCACTTT. It specifies CASKVKGAWNSPLHF. The V gene is TRBV19, the J gene TRBJ1-6; TRBD1 matches at 7 bases. This CDR3 comprises 15 residues. Germline CDR1 is LNHDA and CDR2 is SQIVND (reference sequence). The V gene end was trimmed by 7 bases and the J gene end by 7 bases; junction bases not matched to a gene: 10.

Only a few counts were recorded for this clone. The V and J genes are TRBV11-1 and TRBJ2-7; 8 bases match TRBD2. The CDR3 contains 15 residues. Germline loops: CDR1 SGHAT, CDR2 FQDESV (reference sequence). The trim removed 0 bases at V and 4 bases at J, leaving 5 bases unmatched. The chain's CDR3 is CASSLAPGGTYEQYF. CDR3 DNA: TGTGCCAGCAGCTTAGCCCCGGGAGGGACGTACGAGCAGTACTTC. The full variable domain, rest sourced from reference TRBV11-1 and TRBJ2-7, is EAEVAQSPRYKITEKSQAVAFWCDPISGHATLYWYRQILGQGPELLVQFQDESVVDDSQLPKDRFSAERLKGVDSTLKIQPAELGDSAMYLCASSLAPGGTYEQYFGPGTRLTVT.

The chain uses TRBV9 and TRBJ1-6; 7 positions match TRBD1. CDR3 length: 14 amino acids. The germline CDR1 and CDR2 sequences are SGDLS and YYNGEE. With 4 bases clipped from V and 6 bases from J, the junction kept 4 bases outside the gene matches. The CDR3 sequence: CASSQGQFNSPLHF. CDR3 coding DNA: TGTGCCAGCAGCCAGGGACAGTTTAATTCACCCCTCCACTTT.

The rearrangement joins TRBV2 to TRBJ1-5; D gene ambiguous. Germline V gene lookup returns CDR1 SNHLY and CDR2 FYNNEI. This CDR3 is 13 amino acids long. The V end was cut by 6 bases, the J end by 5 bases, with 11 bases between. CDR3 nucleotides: TGTGCCAGCAGCTGGTGGCGGGATCAGCCCCAGCATTTT. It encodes CASSWWRDQPQHF.

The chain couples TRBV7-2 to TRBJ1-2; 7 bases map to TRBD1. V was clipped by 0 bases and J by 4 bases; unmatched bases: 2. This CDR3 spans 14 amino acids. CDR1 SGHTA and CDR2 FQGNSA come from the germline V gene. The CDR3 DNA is TGTGCCAGCAGCTTAGCCGGGACAGCCTATGGCTACACCTTC. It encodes CASSLAGTAYGYTF.

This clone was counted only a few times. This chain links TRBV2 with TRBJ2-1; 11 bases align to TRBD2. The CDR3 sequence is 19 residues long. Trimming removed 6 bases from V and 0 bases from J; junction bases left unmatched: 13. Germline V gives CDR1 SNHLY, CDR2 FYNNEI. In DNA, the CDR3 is TGTGCCAGCAGACCGTTTAGCGGGAGGGGGCGTAGCTCCTACAATGAGCAGTTCTTC. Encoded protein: CASRPFSGRGRSSYNEQFF.

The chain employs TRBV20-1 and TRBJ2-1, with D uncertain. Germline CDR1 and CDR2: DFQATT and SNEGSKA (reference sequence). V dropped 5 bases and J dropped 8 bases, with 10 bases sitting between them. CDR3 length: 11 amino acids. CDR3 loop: CSAELSHEQFF. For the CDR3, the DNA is TGCAGTGCTGAGTTATCGCATGAGCAGTTCTTC.

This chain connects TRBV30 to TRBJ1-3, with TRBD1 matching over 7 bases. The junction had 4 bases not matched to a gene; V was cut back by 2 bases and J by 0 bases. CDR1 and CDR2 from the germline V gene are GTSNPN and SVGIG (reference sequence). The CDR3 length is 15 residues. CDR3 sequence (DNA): TGTGCCTGGAGTAGGGACAGCAGCTCTGGAAACACCATATATTTT. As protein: CAWSRDSSSGNTIYF. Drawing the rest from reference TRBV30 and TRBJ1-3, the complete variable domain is SQTIHQWPATLVQPVGSPLSLECTVEGTSNPNLYWYRQAAGRGLQLLFYSVGIGQISSEVPQNLSASRPQDRQFILSSKKLLLSDSGFYLCAWSRDSSSGNTIYFGEGSWLTVV.

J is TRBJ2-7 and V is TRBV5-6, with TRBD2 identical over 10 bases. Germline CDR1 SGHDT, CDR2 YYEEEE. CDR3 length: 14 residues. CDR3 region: CASSLGSGGQSGPV. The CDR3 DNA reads TGTGCCAGCAGCTTAGGTAGCGGGGGGCAGTCGGGCCCCGTC.

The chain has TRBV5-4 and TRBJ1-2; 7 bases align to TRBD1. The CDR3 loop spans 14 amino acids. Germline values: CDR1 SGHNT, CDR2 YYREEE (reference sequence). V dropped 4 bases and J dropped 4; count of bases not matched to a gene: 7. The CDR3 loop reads CASSPRGEGYGYTF. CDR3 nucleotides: TGTGCCAGCAGCCCCAGGGGGGAAGGCTATGGCTACACCTTC.

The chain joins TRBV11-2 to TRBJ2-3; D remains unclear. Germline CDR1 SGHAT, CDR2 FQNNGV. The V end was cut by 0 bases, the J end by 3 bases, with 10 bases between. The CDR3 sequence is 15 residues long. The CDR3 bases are TGTGCCAGCAGCTTAGATCGAGCGAGTACAGATACGCAGTATTTT. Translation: CASSLDRASTDTQYF.

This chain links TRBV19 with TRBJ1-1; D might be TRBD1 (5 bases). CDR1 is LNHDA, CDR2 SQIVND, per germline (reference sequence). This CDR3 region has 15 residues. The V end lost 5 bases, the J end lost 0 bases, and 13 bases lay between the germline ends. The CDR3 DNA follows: TGTGCCAGTAGTCCCGGGGGGGGACTGAACACTGAAGCTTTCTTT. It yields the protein CASSPGGGLNTEAFF.